Presented here are 21 T cell receptor beta chains from one specimen sequenced in a study of blood T cell repertoires in COVID-19. Produced via immunoSEQ multiplex PCR; TCRdb's table is partial and in-frame only. This sample yields about 68,000 clones, of which about three quarters are seen a single time; 23% belongs to the top ten. The sample was peripheral blood. These receptors were collected from a human donor in a cohort sampled during active COVID-19.

The rearrangement uses TRBV7-2 and TRBJ2-7; the D is unclear. With 1 base removed from V and 2 bases from J, the gap between germline ends came to 12 bases. Germline loops: CDR1 SGHTA, CDR2 FQGNSA. This CDR3 is 15 amino acids long. The CDR3 coding sequence is TGTGCCAGCAGCTTAGTCCGGGTTCATACCTACGAGCAGTACTTC. Its translation: CASSLVRVHTYEQYF.

The chain combines TRBV2 with TRBJ1-1; 9 nucleotides align to TRBD1. This CDR3 region has 16 residues. The V segment lost 4 bases and the J segment 1 base; nucleotides outside the gene matches: 7. Germline V lookup: CDR1 SNHLY, CDR2 FYNNEI. The CDR3 here is CASSVDRGASNTEAFF. CDR3 sequence (DNA): TGTGCCAGCAGTGTTGACAGGGGGGCATCGAACACTGAAGCTTTCTTT.

The V call is TRBV27, the J call TRBJ2-3; possibly TRBD2 for D (6 bases). The CDR3 consists of 15 residues. The V and J ends lost 2 bases and 6 bases respectively, with 15 bases between them. Germline CDR1 and CDR2: MNHEY and SMNVEV (reference sequence). The CDR3 DNA is TGTGCCAGCAGTTTAGTGGTGGGGGAGGATGATACGCAGTATTTT. As protein: CASSLVVGEDDTQYF.

The chain carries TRBV6-2 or TRBV6-3 and TRBJ2-6; 10 positions agree with TRBD2. V was clipped by 2 bases and J by 0 bases; unmatched bases: 7. CDR1 and CDR2 from the germline V gene are MNHEY and SVGEGT. The CDR3 has 19 residues. The CDR3 DNA is TGTGCCAGCAGTTACATAACTAGCGGGGTGTTCTCTGGGGCCAACGTCCTGACTTTC. Protein sequence: CASSYITSGVFSGANVLTF.

In its sample, this clone was seen once. The CDR3: CASSGGTEGRRHTF. The CDR3 DNA is TGTGCCAGCAGTGGCGGGACAGAGGGTAGGCGTCACACCTTC. The V call is TRBV6-1, the J call TRBJ1-2; 7 bases map to TRBD1. J was trimmed by 12 bases and V by 4 bases; bases with no gene match: 14. Germline lookup yields CDR1 MNHNS and CDR2 SASEGT. CDR3 length: 14 amino acids.

The chain employs TRBV5-1 and TRBJ2-1; 11 bases are shared with TRBD2. V lost 4 bases to trimming and J lost 3 bases; unmatched junction nucleotides: 0. The CDR3 has 14 amino acids. Looked up from germline, CDR1 is SGHRS and CDR2 is YFSETQ. CDR3 DNA sequence: TGCGCCAGCAGCGGACTAGCGGGCTACAATGAGCAGTTCTTC. Encoded protein: CASSGLAGYNEQFF. Full variable domain (outside the CDR3, taken from reference TRBV5-1 and TRBJ2-1): KAGVTQTPRYLIKTRGQQVTLSCSPISGHRSVSWYQQTPGQGLQFLFEYFSETQRNKGNFPGRFSGRQFSNSRSEMNVSTLELGDSALYLCASSGLAGYNEQFFGPGTRLTVL.

J is TRBJ2-2 and V is TRBV11-3; 7 bases agree with TRBD1. Trimming took 5 bases from V and 3 from J; bases not matched to a gene: 6. CDR3 length: 15 amino acids. The germline CDR1 and CDR2 sequences are SGHNT and YENEEA. The CDR3 reads CASSPLGTDTGELFF. The CDR3, as DNA: TGTGCCAGCAGCCCACTGGGGACAGACACCGGGGAGCTGTTTTTT.

V usage is TRBV30 and J usage is TRBJ1-6, with D perhaps TRBD1 (5 bases). The CDR3 is 14 residues long. Germline-derived CDR1 and CDR2 are GTSNPN and SVGIG (reference sequence). V was clipped by 6 bases and J by 7 bases, with 16 bases between them. The CDR3 region has the DNA TGTGCCTGCAGCCGGGACTTCGAAAATTCACCCCTCCACTTT. It yields the protein CACSRDFENSPLHF.

In its sample, this clone was seen once. CDR3 sequence reads: CASSGTGQGNEQFF. The CDR3 coding sequence is TGCGCCAGCAGCGGGACAGGCCAAGGGAATGAGCAGTTCTTC. The rearrangement links TRBV5-1 to TRBJ2-1; 8 bases map to TRBD1. The CDR3 consists of 14 residues. J lost 7 bases, V lost 4 bases, and 7 bases had no gene match. Germline V gene sequence: CDR1 SGHRS, CDR2 YFSETQ.

The rearrangement links TRBV6-2 or TRBV6-3 to TRBJ2-1; maybe TRBD2 (6 bases). CDR1 MNHEY and CDR2 SVGEGT come from the germline V gene. V lost 2 bases to trimming and J lost 8 bases, with 7 bases between them. The CDR3 spans 12 residues. Here the CDR3 DNA reads TGTGCCAGCAGTTACCGGAGGGATGAGCAGTTCTTC. It is translated as CASSYRRDEQFF.

The chain links TRBV28 to TRBJ2-3; D might be TRBD2 (5 bases). CDR3 length: 14 amino acids. Germline V gives CDR1 MDHEN, CDR2 SYDVKM. Trimming cost V 3 bases and J 3 bases, with 10 bases left between them. The CDR3 region has the DNA TGTGCCAGCAGTTTTACCGGGAATACAGATACGCAGTATTTT. Protein: CASSFTGNTDTQYF.

V gene TRBV19 combines with J gene TRBJ1-3; unclear D gene. Germline CDR1 is LNHDA and CDR2 is SQIVND (reference sequence). This CDR3 has 15 amino acids. Trimming removed 8 bases from V and 1 base from J, with 15 bases in between. The CDR3 sequence: CASASQAPSGNTIYF. As DNA, the CDR3 is TGTGCCAGTGCTTCGCAGGCCCCTTCTGGAAACACCATATATTTT.

This clone was seen a few times. V gene TRBV6-5 combines with J gene TRBJ2-2; perhaps TRBD2 as D (5 bases). The CDR3 loop spans 13 amino acids. Germline V gene lookup returns CDR1 MNHEY and CDR2 SVGAGI. Trimming pared 4 bases from V and 5 bases from J, leaving 8 bases between. CDR3 sequence: CASSSPGTGELFF. CDR3 sequence (DNA): TGTGCCAGCAGTTCCCCGGGGACCGGGGAGCTGTTTTTT.

This clone has only one observation. The rearrangement links TRBV5-4 to TRBJ2-2, with 7 bases aligning to TRBD1. Germline loops: CDR1 SGHNT, CDR2 YYREEE (reference sequence). CDR3 size: 15 residues. V shed 4 bases, J shed 1 base, and the junction held 4 bases outside the gene matches. In DNA form, the CDR3 reads TGTGCCAGCAGCAGGGACAGCGGGAACACCGGGGAGCTGTTTTTT. The encoded protein is CASSRDSGNTGELFF.

This clone was counted once. The chain joins TRBV6-2 or TRBV6-3 to TRBJ2-7, with D unresolved. This CDR3 region has 13 residues. Germline assignment: CDR1 MNHEY and CDR2 SVGEGT. V lost 2 bases to trimming and J lost 4 bases, with 9 bases between them. CDR3 in amino acids: CASSYNHRYEQYF. The CDR3, as DNA: TGTGCCAGCAGTTACAATCACCGGTACGAGCAGTACTTC.

This chain joins TRBV27 and TRBJ2-5; D is undetermined. Trimming stripped 5 bases from V and 5 bases from J, with 9 bases between. CDR3 size: 12 residues. Germline V lookup: CDR1 MNHEY, CDR2 SMNVEV (reference sequence). CDR3 protein: CASSEVRETQYF. Written as DNA, the CDR3 is TGTGCCAGCAGTGAGGTTAGGGAGACCCAGTACTTC.

This rearrangement joins TRBV5-1 to TRBJ2-5; 10 bases line up with TRBD1. The CDR3 covers 15 residues. Germline trimming cut 4 bases from V and 7 bases from J; bases unmatched to any gene: 10. Germline CDR1 is SGHRS and CDR2 is YFSETQ. CDR3 DNA sequence: TGCGCCAGCAGCAACCGGGACAGGGGATTCGGGACCCAGTACTTC. Translating it yields CASSNRDRGFGTQYF.

This rearrangement joins TRBV6-1 to TRBJ1-6, with D unclear. The CDR3 is made up of 14 amino acids. The germline gives CDR1 MNHNS, CDR2 SASEGT. The ends were cut back, 7 bases at V and 7 bases at J, with 14 bases in the middle. The CDR3 bases are TGTGCCAGCACCTACACGGCGGGGAATTCACCCCTCCACTTT. Amino acids: CASTYTAGNSPLHF.

J is TRBJ2-5 and V is TRBV5-4; the match to TRBD2 covers 7 bases. This CDR3 has 15 residues. Germline CDR1 and CDR2: SGHNT and YYREEE (reference sequence). V was pared by 4 bases and J by 5 bases, with 11 bases of the junction left unmatched. The CDR3 region is CASSDREVGSETQYF. CDR3 coding DNA: TGTGCCAGCAGCGACCGGGAGGTCGGGTCGGAGACCCAGTACTTC.

The chain links TRBV7-2 to TRBJ2-5; 10 nucleotides agree with TRBD1. The CDR3 covers 15 residues. CDR1 and CDR2 (germline): SGHTA, FQGNSA. J lost 4 bases, V lost 7 bases, and 9 bases had no gene match. CDR3 nucleotide sequence: TGTGCCAGCACCGCAACCGGGACAGGGGTAGAGACCCAGTACTTC. This codes for CASTATGTGVETQYF.

This clone was counted only a few times. V usage is TRBV7-2 and J usage is TRBJ2-5, with a tentative D call TRBD2 (5 bases). The germline V and J ends were trimmed by 0 bases and 2 bases, with 16 bases remaining between them. CDR3 length equals 17 residues. Looked up from germline, CDR1 is SGHTA and CDR2 is FQGNSA. This CDR3 reads CASSLALASVRQETQYF. CDR3 DNA: TGTGCCAGCAGCTTAGCGCTAGCCAGCGTACGTCAAGAGACCCAGTACTTC.